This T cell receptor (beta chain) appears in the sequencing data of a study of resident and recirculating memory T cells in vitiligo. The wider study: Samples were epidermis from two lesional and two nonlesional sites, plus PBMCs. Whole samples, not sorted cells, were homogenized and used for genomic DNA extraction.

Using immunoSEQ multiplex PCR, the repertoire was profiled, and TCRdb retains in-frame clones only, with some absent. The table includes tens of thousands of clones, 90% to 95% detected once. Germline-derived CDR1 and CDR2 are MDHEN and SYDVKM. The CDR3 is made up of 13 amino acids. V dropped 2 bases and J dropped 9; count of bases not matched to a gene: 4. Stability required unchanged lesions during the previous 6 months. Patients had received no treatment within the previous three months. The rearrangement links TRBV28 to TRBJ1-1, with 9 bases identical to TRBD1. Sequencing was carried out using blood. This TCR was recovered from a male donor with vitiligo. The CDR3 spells CASSLPGTGKAFF. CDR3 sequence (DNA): TGTGCCAGCAGTTTACCCGGGACAGGGAAAGCTTTCTTT.